Given below is one T cell receptor (beta chain) in context. Clones were read by immunoSEQ multiplex PCR, and TCRdb kept only the in-frame ones, dropping some. Of 1,500,000 or so clones listed, about 98.5% were seen once; the top ten hold about 0.35%. The data originate from a study of shared clonotypes between healthy human individuals. Germline V gives CDR1 MNHEY, CDR2 SMNVEV (reference sequence). The CDR3 sequence is 14 residues long. V shed 7 bases and J shed 6 bases, with 15 bases lying between them. The rearrangement links TRBV27 to TRBJ2-2, with TRBD1 as a possible D gene (6 bases). Sequenced material: naive CD4+ T cells sorted from blood. Documented subset: CD45RA+ positively selected. The source is a man aged 25-40 years in good health. This chain's CDR3 is CASKPTGLAGELFF. CDR3 coding DNA: TGTGCCAGCAAGCCTACAGGGTTGGCCGGGGAGCTGTTTTTT.